This T cell receptor (beta chain) derives from a study of T cell responses to AZD1222 COVID-19 vaccine. The wider study: It was second doses at about 4 or about 12 weeks that were pooled.

Turning to this clone: Its antigen is not known.

General observations from the study: With dominance at 160-218 and 743-854, vaccine-associated CD4 TCRs spanned spike. Donors in the cohort were predominantly white British and more often female, and clonal diversity was possibly underestimated. Increases in Spike-specific TCR breadth and depth were seen after two AZD1222 doses.

V was shortened by 5 bases and J by 6 bases, with 20 bases between the two germline ends. This CDR3 has 16 residues. The germline CDR1 and CDR2 sequences are SGDLS and YYNGEE. Libraries were prepared by immunoSEQ multiplex PCR; TCRdb keeps only in-frame clonotypes and omits some of them. The sample carries 100,000 to 120,000 clones, roughly 82% recorded once. The gene calls are TRBV9 and TRBJ2-2; D tentatively reads TRBD1 or TRBD2 (5 bases each). Sample: peripheral blood, taken on day 0 of AZD1222 vaccination. This sequence originates from an adult in good health. CDR3 in DNA: TGTGCCAGCAGTATGCTGGGGGATTCAAGCGCCGGGGAGCTGTTTTTT. Its translation: CASSMLGDSSAGELFF.